These 30 T cell receptor beta chains originate from one sample sequenced in a study of blood T cell repertoires in COVID-19. The data were produced by immunoSEQ multiplex PCR, yet TCRdb's version contains in-frame clones alone and is incomplete. The sample comprises approximately 300,000 clones, 89% of which are singletons, and around 4.8% rests with the top ten. The sample taken for sequencing was PBMCs or T cells enriched from blood (not recorded which). These TCRs come from a man in his 60s who had recovered from COVID-19.

In regard to this clone: Other DNA sequences of this sample code for an identical CDR3. The rearrangement uses TRBV11-2 and TRBJ1-2; D may be TRBD1 (6 bases). This CDR3 has 13 amino acids. The germline V gene has CDR1 SGHAT and CDR2 FQNNGV. V dropped 0 bases and J dropped 5 bases, with 7 bases sitting between them. CDR3 loop: CASSLEGGYGYTF. The CDR3 DNA reads TGTGCCAGCAGCTTAGAAGGGGGTTATGGCTACACCTTC.

The chain carries TRBV19 and TRBJ1-5; 7 nucleotides align to TRBD1. CDR1 and CDR2 from the germline V gene are LNHDA and SQIVND (reference sequence). V shed 0 bases, J shed 1 base, and the junction held 0 bases outside the gene matches. The CDR3 runs 15 residues. Here the CDR3 DNA reads TGTGCCAGTAGTATAGAGGGACAGAGCAATCAGCCCCAGCATTTT. It translates to CASSIEGQSNQPQHF.

The chain recombines TRBV5-4 with TRBJ2-2; TRBD2 might be the D (6 bases). From germline, CDR1 is SGHNT and CDR2 YYREEE (reference sequence). The CDR3 totals 15 residues. V shed 2 bases and J shed 7 bases, with 15 bases lying between them. The DNA for the CDR3 is TGTGCCAGCAGCTTAGATGGGAGGCGGGTCGGGGAGCTGTTTTTT. It yields the protein CASSLDGRRVGELFF.

The rearrangement uses TRBV2 and TRBJ2-7, with D uncertain. The CDR3 sequence is 11 residues long. V shed 4 bases and J shed 3 bases, with 4 bases lying between them. Germline-derived CDR1 and CDR2 are SNHLY and FYNNEI. This CDR3 reads CASSVSYEQYF. CDR3 DNA: TGTGCCAGCAGTGTGAGCTACGAGCAGTACTTC.

The chain recombines TRBV25-1 with TRBJ2-5; 9 nucleotides line up with TRBD1. The CDR3 extends over 13 amino acids. Germline loops: CDR1 MGHDK, CDR2 SYGVNS. With V trimmed by 8 bases and J by 4 bases, 5 bases remained unmatched. The CDR3 coding sequence is TGTGCCAGCCGGGACAGGGCAGGAGAGACCCAGTACTTC. Its protein product is CASRDRAGETQYF.

In regard to this clone: Within the sample, other DNA sequences also encode this same CDR3. V and J are TRBV15 and TRBJ1-1; no clear D. The CDR3 runs 13 residues. V lost 2 bases and J lost 1, with 5 bases in between. Germline lookup yields CDR1 LNHNV and CDR2 YYDKDF (reference sequence). The CDR3, as DNA: TGTGCCACCAGCAGACAGGCGAACACTGAAGCTTTCTTT. Protein product: CATSRQANTEAFF.

This chain uses TRBV6-5 with TRBJ1-2; tentatively, D is TRBD1 (5 bases). There are 14 residues in the CDR3. Per germline, CDR1 MNHEY and CDR2 SVGAGI. V dropped 5 bases and J dropped 4 bases, with 14 bases sitting between them. Here the CDR3 DNA reads TGTGCCAGCAGTCTTGGCCAGGGCAGCTATGGCTACACCTTC. It specifies CASSLGQGSYGYTF.

This chain joins TRBV27 and TRBJ1-1; TRBD1 agrees at 8 bases. Germline values: CDR1 MNHEY, CDR2 SMNVEV (reference sequence). J was trimmed by 3 bases and V by 6 bases; bases with no gene match: 9. There are 15 residues in the CDR3. For the CDR3, the DNA is TGTGCCAGCAGGACCGGACAGGGTGGGTACACTGAAGCTTTCTTT. Its translation: CASRTGQGGYTEAFF.

The genes are TRBV9 and TRBJ2-5; tentative D call: TRBD1 (5 bases). V lost 3 bases and J 1 base, leaving 13 bases between the germline ends. CDR3 length: 15 residues. CDR1 and CDR2 (germline): SGDLS, YYNGEE. The CDR3 DNA reads as TGTGCCAGCAGCGCTTCAGGGCAGCCCCAAGAGACCCAGTACTTC. Translation gives CASSASGQPQETQYF.

The V gene is TRBV28, the J gene TRBJ1-1, with a possible D match to TRBD1 (6 bases). V lost 10 bases to trimming and J lost 1 base, with 7 bases between them. Germline V lookup: CDR1 MDHEN, CDR2 SYDVKM. The CDR3 covers 11 residues. CDR3 coding DNA: TGTGCCACACAGGGGAACACTGAAGCTTTCTTT. Translated: CATQGNTEAFF.

This clone was counted a single time. Other DNA sequences in the sample encode the same CDR3. This chain connects TRBV28 to TRBJ2-2, with D perhaps TRBD2 (6 bases). CDR1 is MDHEN, CDR2 SYDVKM, per germline. This CDR3 has 15 amino acids. Trimming stripped 3 bases from V and 0 bases from J, with 8 bases between. The CDR3 bases are TGTGCCAGCAGTTTTCGGGGGACGAACACCGGGGAGCTGTTTTTT. This encodes CASSFRGTNTGELFF.

The J gene is TRBJ2-5, the V gene TRBV27, with D maybe TRBD2 (5 bases). Germline V gives CDR1 MNHEY, CDR2 SMNVEV (reference sequence). The CDR3 extends over 13 amino acids. Deletions cut 6 bases from V and 2 bases from J, with 10 bases between. CDR3 nucleotide sequence: TGTGCCAGCAGGTCCCGGGATCAAGAGACCCAGTACTTC. This sequence encodes CASRSRDQETQYF.

V and J are TRBV18 and TRBJ1-1, with 8 bases lining up with TRBD1. CDR1 and CDR2 (germline): KGHSH, LQKENI. The CDR3 contains 15 residues. V was clipped by 6 bases and J by 0 bases; unmatched bases: 6. As DNA, the CDR3 is TGTGCCAGCTCCAACGGACAGGGCTTGAACACTGAAGCTTTCTTT. Its protein product is CASSNGQGLNTEAFF.

The V and J genes are TRBV9 and TRBJ2-2; the match to TRBD1 covers 7 bases. Germline V gene sequence: CDR1 SGDLS, CDR2 YYNGEE. Germline trimming cut 4 bases from V and 0 bases from J; bases unmatched to any gene: 12. The CDR3 length is 18 residues. The CDR3 DNA sequence: TGTGCCAGCAGCCCCCTGAGGGGGCGGGTACCGAACACCGGGGAGCTGTTTTTT. It is translated as CASSPLRGRVPNTGELFF.

This rearrangement joins TRBV6-5 to TRBJ2-4, with 11 bases aligning to TRBD2. Per germline, CDR1 MNHEY and CDR2 SVGAGI. The CDR3 is made up of 16 amino acids. The J segment lost 3 bases and the V segment lost 4 bases, leaving 5 bases of the junction unmatched. CDR3 nucleotide sequence: TGTGCCAGCAGTTCCTTAGCGGGAGGGGGCAAAAACATTCAGTACTTC. This gives the protein CASSSLAGGGKNIQYF.

The rearrangement joins TRBV5-1 to TRBJ2-3; D is ambiguous. The V gene's germline CDR1 is SGHRS and CDR2 YFSETQ. V was cut by 7 bases and J by 3 bases, with 15 bases left in between. The CDR3 runs to 14 residues. The CDR3 nucleotides read TGCGCCAGCTACCAAACGGGTAGTACAGATACGCAGTATTTT. Its translation: CASYQTGSTDTQYF.

This sequence joins TRBV6-5 and TRBJ1-3; D perhaps matches TRBD1 (5 bases). CDR1 and CDR2 from the germline V gene are MNHEY and SVGAGI. V was pared by 4 bases and J by 2 bases, with 15 bases between. This CDR3 contains 16 residues. Here the CDR3 DNA reads TGTGCCAGCAGTTCGAGTTTCGCGGGACCTGGAAACACCATATATTTT. Protein sequence: CASSSSFAGPGNTIYF.

This chain uses TRBV29-1 with TRBJ1-1; D is undetermined. Deletions cut 7 bases from V and 1 base from J, with 13 bases between. CDR1 is SQVTM and CDR2 is ANQGSEA in the germline V gene. This CDR3 has 13 amino acids. The CDR3 loop is CSASLAGNTEAFF. CDR3 in DNA: TGCAGCGCCTCCTTGGCGGGGAACACTGAAGCTTTCTTT.

The genes are TRBV24-1 and TRBJ1-3; no definite D call. Germline loops: CDR1 KGHDR, CDR2 SFDVKD. Deletions cut 7 bases from V and 0 bases from J, with 3 bases between. This CDR3 has 12 residues. CDR3 protein: CATSSSGNTIYF. The CDR3 DNA is TGTGCCACCAGCAGCTCTGGAAACACCATATATTTT.

CDR3 sequence (DNA): TGTGCCAGCAGCTTGGCAGGGGAGAACTATGGCTACACCTTC. Protein product: CASSLAGENYGYTF. This chain joins TRBV28 and TRBJ1-2, with D possibly matching TRBD1 (6 bases). In germline, CDR1 is MDHEN, CDR2 SYDVKM. CDR3 length: 14 residues. Between the trimmed V and J ends, which lost 6 bases and 2 bases, there was a span of 13 bases.

The DNA for the CDR3 is TGCGCCAGCAGCCAAGACCAGGGTACCTACGAGCAGTACTTC. It encodes CASSQDQGTYEQYF. The rearrangement joins TRBV4-3 to TRBJ2-7, with TRBD1 as a possible D gene (5 bases). This CDR3 is 14 amino acids long. Trimming took off 0 bases at V and 2 bases at J, with 8 bases between the two ends. CDR1 LGHNA and CDR2 YSLEER come from the germline V gene.

The chain joins TRBV10-2 to TRBJ2-1, with D perhaps TRBD2 (5 bases). Germline assignment: CDR1 WSHSY and CDR2 SAAADI. Trimming stripped 4 bases from V and 10 bases from J, with 20 bases between. The CDR3 sequence is 15 residues long. CDR3 coding DNA: TGCGCCAGCAGTGGATCCCTAGCCGAGGGAGACGAGCAGTTCTTC. This sequence encodes CASSGSLAEGDEQFF.

This clone was seen a handful of times. V gene TRBV7-2 combines with J gene TRBJ1-2; TRBD1 might be the D (6 bases). The CDR3 loop spans 14 amino acids. V was shortened by 2 bases and J by 3 bases, with 10 bases between the two germline ends. Germline V gene sequence: CDR1 SGHTA, CDR2 FQGNSA. The CDR3 DNA sequence: TGTGCCAGCAGCTTAAGGTCAGGGGACTATGGCTACACCTTC. It specifies CASSLRSGDYGYTF.

This chain connects TRBV7-3 to TRBJ2-1, with D possibly being TRBD2 (6 bases). The V gene lost 0 bases and the J gene lost 7 bases, with 10 bases spanning the gap. Germline-derived CDR1 and CDR2 are SGHTA and FQGTGA. There are 14 residues in the CDR3. CDR3 sequence (DNA): TGTGCCAGCAGCTTAACCGGGAGTAAAAATGAGCAGTTCTTC. Translating it yields CASSLTGSKNEQFF.

CDR3 sequence reads: CAWSATTGNQPQHF. The CDR3 DNA is TGTGCCTGGAGCGCCACAACAGGGAATCAGCCCCAGCATTTT. J is TRBJ1-5 and V is TRBV30; D is perhaps TRBD1 (6 bases). The CDR3 consists of 14 residues. Per germline, CDR1 GTSNPN and CDR2 SVGIG (reference sequence). The V end was cut by 3 bases, the J end by 4 bases, with 13 bases between.

The V gene is TRBV30, the J gene TRBJ1-5; the match to TRBD1 covers 8 bases. The CDR3 runs to 17 residues. The V gene end was trimmed by 3 bases and the J gene end by 0 bases; junction bases not matched to a gene: 10. Germline assignment: CDR1 GTSNPN and CDR2 SVGIG (reference sequence). The DNA for the CDR3 is TGTGCCTGGAGCCGGGACAGGACGGAATATAGCAATCAGCCCCAGCATTTT. This encodes CAWSRDRTEYSNQPQHF.

The rearrangement uses TRBV5-1 and TRBJ1-6, with 7 bases lining up with TRBD1. The V segment lost 5 bases and the J segment 7 bases; nucleotides outside the gene matches: 9. Germline V lookup: CDR1 SGHRS, CDR2 YFSETQ. There are 15 residues in the CDR3. This chain's CDR3 is CASRGRGLDNSPLHF. In nucleotides, the CDR3 is TGCGCCAGCAGAGGCAGGGGGTTGGACAATTCACCCCTCCACTTT.

This rearrangement joins TRBV7-9 to TRBJ2-5; D not certain. V lost 4 bases to trimming and J lost 2 bases, with 5 bases between them. Germline V gives CDR1 SEHNR, CDR2 FQNEAQ (reference sequence). The CDR3 sequence is 12 residues long. CDR3 nucleotide sequence: TGTGCCAGCAGCTATTCACAAGAGACCCAGTACTTC. This sequence encodes CASSYSQETQYF.

The V and J genes are TRBV28 and TRBJ2-5; D is unclear. Germline V gene sequence: CDR1 MDHEN, CDR2 SYDVKM. The CDR3 has 11 amino acids. Trimming stripped 6 bases from V and 6 bases from J, with 8 bases between. CDR3 bases: TGTGCCAGCAGGCTGCGAAAGACCCAGTACTTC. Translation: CASRLRKTQYF.

V usage is TRBV20-1 and J usage is TRBJ2-2; 9 bases are a match to TRBD2. The CDR3 is 15 amino acids. Losses at the gene ends were 3 bases for V and 4 bases for J; bases not matched to a gene: 6. From germline, CDR1 is DFQATT and CDR2 SNEGSKA (reference sequence). The CDR3 region is CSASRSGSSTGELFF. CDR3 nucleotides: TGCAGTGCTAGTCGTAGCGGGAGTTCCACCGGGGAGCTGTTTTTT.